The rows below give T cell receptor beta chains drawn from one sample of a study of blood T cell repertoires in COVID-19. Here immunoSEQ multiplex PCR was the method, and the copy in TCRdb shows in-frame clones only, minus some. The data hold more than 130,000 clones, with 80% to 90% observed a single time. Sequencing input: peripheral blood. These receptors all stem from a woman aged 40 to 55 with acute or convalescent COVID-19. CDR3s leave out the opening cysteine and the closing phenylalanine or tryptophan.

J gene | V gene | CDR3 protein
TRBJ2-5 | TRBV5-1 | ASSLGGLAGGETQY
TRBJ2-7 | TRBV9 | ASSVEGTQRYEQY
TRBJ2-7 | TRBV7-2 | ASSLASGSSYEQY
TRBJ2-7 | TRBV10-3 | AISEGGLGVREQY
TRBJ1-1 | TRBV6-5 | ASSQTGGRTEAF
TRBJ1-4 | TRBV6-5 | ASRTGGEEKLF
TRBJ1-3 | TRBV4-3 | ASSQRTGTGSGNTIY
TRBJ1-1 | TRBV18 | ASSAGDGTEAF
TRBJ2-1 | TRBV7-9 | ASSLAVQDNEQF
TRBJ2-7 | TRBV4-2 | ASSQGTGDLSYEQY
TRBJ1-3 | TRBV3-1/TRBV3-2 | ASSQVPGSSGNTIY
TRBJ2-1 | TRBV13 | ASSSSREVDEQF
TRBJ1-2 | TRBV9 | ASSVGSPANYGYT
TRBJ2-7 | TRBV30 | AWNSKGGASYEQY
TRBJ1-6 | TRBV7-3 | ASSSDSFSPLH
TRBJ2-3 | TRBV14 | ASSNPGDTQY
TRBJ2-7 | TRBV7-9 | ASSPNLGPYEQY
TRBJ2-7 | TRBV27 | ASSLSPFLAGYSYEQY
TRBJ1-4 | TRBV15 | ATSRFRGEKLF
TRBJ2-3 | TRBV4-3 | ASSQGLVDTQY
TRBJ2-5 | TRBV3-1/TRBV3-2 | ASSPTGGVETQY
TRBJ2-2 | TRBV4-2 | ASSQGTGDTGELF
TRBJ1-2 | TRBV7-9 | ASSLGQGYGYT
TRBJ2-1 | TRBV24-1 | ATSASGSSIHEQF
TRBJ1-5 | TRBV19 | ASSIVTGFQPQH
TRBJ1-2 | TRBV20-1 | SADGVYGYT
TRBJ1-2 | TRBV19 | ASSLGTGGYT
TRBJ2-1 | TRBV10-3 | AISESNAGGVLEQF
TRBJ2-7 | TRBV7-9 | ASSSDRTGVSYEQY
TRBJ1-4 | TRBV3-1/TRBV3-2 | ASSQDLLLQNNEKLF
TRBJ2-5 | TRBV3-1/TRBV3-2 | ASSQVTSGPQETQY
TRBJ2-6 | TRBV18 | ASSPDSGGAAGANVLT
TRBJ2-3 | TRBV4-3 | ASSQEPSGGGLTDTQY
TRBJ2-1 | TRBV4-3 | ASSQEWVTGGNEQF
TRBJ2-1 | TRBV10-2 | ASSDYGDEQF
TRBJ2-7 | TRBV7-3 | ASSFSASSYEQY
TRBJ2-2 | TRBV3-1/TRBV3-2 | ASSQDLGTSPTWGELF
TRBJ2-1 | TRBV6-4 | ASRSVAGKNEQF
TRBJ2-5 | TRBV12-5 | ASGLDFEYQETQY
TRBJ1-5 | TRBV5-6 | ASSVRGFSNQPQH
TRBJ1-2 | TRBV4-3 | ASSQDQAGYGYT
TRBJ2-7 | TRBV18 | ASSPRQGILEQY
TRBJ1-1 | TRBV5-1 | ASSFQGQTEAF
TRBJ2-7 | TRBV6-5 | ASSWGQGGSYEQY
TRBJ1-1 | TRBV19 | ASSIERGRTTEAF
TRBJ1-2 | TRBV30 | AWNQGLEYGYT
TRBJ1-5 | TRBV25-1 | ASSESRGRSNQPQH
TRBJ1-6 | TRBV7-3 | ASVQTGTAYNSPLH
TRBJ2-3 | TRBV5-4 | ASSRGVTDTQY
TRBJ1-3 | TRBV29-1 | SVEEVVNTIY
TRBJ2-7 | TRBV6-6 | ASSSRGLAGVHEQY
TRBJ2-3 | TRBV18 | ASSLTTSAYTDTQY
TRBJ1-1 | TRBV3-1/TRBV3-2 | ASSQDSHPWITEAF
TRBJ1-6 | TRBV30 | AWSVGGRSYNSPLH
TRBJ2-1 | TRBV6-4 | ASSDSSGTGGNEQF
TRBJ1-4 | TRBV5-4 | ASSSVTGTNEKLF
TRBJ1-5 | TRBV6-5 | ASSWGQADQPQH